The clone carrying this T cell receptor beta chain was counted ten times or more. Its antigen is not known. The V end was cut by 7 bases, the J end by 0 bases, with 6 bases between. Germline CDR1 reads DFQATT; CDR2 reads SNEGSKA (reference sequence). The CDR3 length is 12 residues. Amplified regions were TCR beta CDR3 sequences from RNA transcripts. HTBI primers drove first-round RT-PCR of the TCR CDR3. TCRdb fed the multiplex PCR reads into MiXCR, producing one record per CDR3 protein. The sample yields roughly 510,000 distinct CDR3 sequences, about 45% seen once. This sample was included in a study of T cells in Graves' hyperthyroidism and ophthalmopathy. The study, taken as a whole, reports: Most thyroid clonotypes expanded above 0.001 were also detected in blood.

Source material: peripheral blood or thyroid tissue (not recorded which). The sequence was collected from an adult woman with Graves' disease, either hyperthyroidism or ophthalmopathy (not recorded which). The V gene is TRBV20-1, the J gene TRBJ1-4; D gene uncertain. DNA of the CDR3: TGCAGTGTCATAGCAACTAATGAAAAACTGTTTTTT. Its translation is CSVIATNEKLFF.